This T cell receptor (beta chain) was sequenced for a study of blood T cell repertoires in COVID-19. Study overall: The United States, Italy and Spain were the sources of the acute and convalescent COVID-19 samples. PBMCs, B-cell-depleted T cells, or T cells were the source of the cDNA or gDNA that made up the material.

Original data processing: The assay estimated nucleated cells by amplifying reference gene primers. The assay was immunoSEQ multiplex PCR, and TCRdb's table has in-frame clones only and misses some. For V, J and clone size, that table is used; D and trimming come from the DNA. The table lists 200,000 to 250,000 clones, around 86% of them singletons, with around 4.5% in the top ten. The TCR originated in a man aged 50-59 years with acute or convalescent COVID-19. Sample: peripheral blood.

CDR3 sequence (DNA): TGTGCCAGGTCTGGGGCGGTGATGAACACTGAAGCTTTCTTT. Its protein is CARSGAVMNTEAFF. The chain links TRBV7-2 to TRBJ1-1, with a possible D match to TRBD1 (5 bases). The V gene's germline CDR1 is SGHTA and CDR2 FQGNSA. The V and J ends lost 9 bases and 0 bases respectively, with 14 bases between them. This CDR3 is built from 14 residues.